This T cell receptor (beta chain) was sequenced in a study of T cell responses to AZD1222 COVID-19 vaccine. Study background: Recipients boosted at about 4 weeks or about 12 weeks are pooled.

Findings and caveats of the study: Possibly, clonal diversity was underestimated; donors were largely white British and included more females. Vaccine-associated CD4 TCRs ranged over spike, dominating at 160-218 and 743-854. Only after the peak T cell response were repertoires sampled.

In the case of this clone: What it binds is unknown.

Measured with immunoSEQ multiplex PCR; TCRdb has only the in-frame clones, and not every one. The profile covers about 150,000 clones, with about 87% appearing a single time and 3% to 3.5% taken by the ten largest. The CDR3 sequence is 15 residues long. The trim removed 0 bases at V and 7 bases at J, leaving 4 bases unmatched. CDR1 and CDR2 from the germline V gene are KGHSH and LQKENI. The chain employs TRBV18 and TRBJ1-4, with TRBD1 matching 8 bases. Sequenced material: peripheral blood, taken on day 0 of AZD1222 vaccination. The TCR was taken from an adult in good health. The CDR3 nucleotides read TGTGCCAGCTCACCACCCGGGACAGGCAGTGAAAAACTGTTTTTT. Translated: CASSPPGTGSEKLFF.